A selection of T cell receptor beta chains follows, all from one sample in a study of early T cells in non-severe SARS-CoV-2 infection. TCRdb redid the calling of the 5' RACE reads with MiXCR, one entry per CDR3 protein. The table records approximately 71,000 distinct CDR3 sequences, roughly 15% of them present only once. Sequenced material: whole blood. The receptors were sampled from an adult who was a healthcare worker with PCR-confirmed SARS-CoV-2 infection or an uninfected control (not recorded which). The CDR3 runs from the conserved cysteine through the conserved F or W. Fields, in order: clone size, D gene, J gene, V gene, CDR3 protein, CDR3 DNA. The D gene is left open where the match is weak. Size is stated for part of the rows, as once, few or many counts, or as a class when the clone is expanded.

few	NA	TRBJ2-3	TRBV29-1	CSVELGTDTQYF	TGCAGCGTTGAGTTGGGCACAGATACGCAGTATTTT
many	NA	TRBJ2-2	TRBV20-1	CSARGMNTGELFF	TGCAGTGCTAGAGGAATGAACACCGGGGAGCTGTTTTTT
NA	NA	TRBJ2-7	TRBV19	CASSISGGLDEQYF	TGTGCCAGTAGTATTTCTGGGGGGCTGGACGAGCAGTACTTC
NA	NA	TRBJ1-1	TRBV18	CASLSNLDVDEAFF	TGTGCCAGCCTCTCTAATTTGGACGTCGATGAAGCTTTCTTT
many	NA	TRBJ2-5	TRBV5-6	CASSPQGRGQETQYF	TGTGCCAGCAGCCCACAGGGTCGCGGCCAAGAGACCCAGTACTTC
NA	TRBD1	TRBJ2-5	TRBV29-1	CSVGTVQETQYF	TGCAGCGTGGGGACAGTCCAAGAGACCCAGTACTTC
few	TRBD1	TRBJ2-1	TRBV20-1	CSASGTGDYNEQFF	TGCAGTGCTTCCGGGACAGGGGACTACAATGAGCAGTTCTTC
few	NA	TRBJ2-7	TRBV10-3	CAISGGNYEQYF	TGTGCCATCAGTGGGGGAAACTACGAGCAGTACTTC
few	NA	TRBJ1-1	TRBV18	CASSPIPGHSNTEAFF	TGTGCCAGCTCACCCATCCCGGGACACTCGAACACTGAAGCTTTCTTT
few	NA	TRBJ1-1	TRBV5-6	CASCFQGRMNTEAFF	TGTGCCAGCTGCTTTCAGGGGAGGATGAACACTGAAGCTTTCTTT
NA	TRBD2	TRBJ2-3	TRBV4-3	CASSQVAGGGDTQYF	TGCGCCAGCAGCCAAGTAGCGGGGGGCGGAGATACGCAGTATTTT
many	TRBD2	TRBJ2-5	TRBV11-2	CASSLGVAGEETQYF	TGTGCCAGCAGCTTAGGAGTAGCGGGGGAAGAGACCCAGTACTTC
NA	NA	TRBJ2-5	TRBV9	CASIPGGTQGGTQYF	TGTGCCAGCATCCCGGGTGGTACCCAAGGGGGGACCCAGTACTTC
many	NA	TRBJ2-1	TRBV6-2/TRBV6-3	CASRKTGTYNEQFF	TGTGCCAGCAGGAAGACTGGGACCTACAATGAGCAGTTCTTC
NA	NA	TRBJ1-5	TRBV9	CASSVGSQGNQPQHF	TGTGCCAGCAGCGTGGGGAGTCAGGGTAATCAGCCCCAGCATTTT
few	NA	TRBJ2-7	TRBV27	CASTLRGRQYF	TGTGCCAGCACCCTCCGGGGGCGGCAGTACTTC
few	TRBD2	TRBJ2-4	TRBV9	CASSPQSTSGGNIQYF	TGTGCCAGCAGCCCGCAGTCCACTAGCGGGGGGAACATTCAGTACTTC
NA	NA	TRBJ2-1	TRBV7-2	CASSLNPRAHNEQFF	TGTGCCAGCAGCTTAAACCCCAGAGCCCACAATGAGCAGTTCTTC
NA	NA	TRBJ1-1	TRBV6-6	CASSLADGAYF	TGTGCCAGCAGCCTCGCGGATGGGGCTTACTTT
many	NA	TRBJ1-6	TRBV4-1	CASSQVMSSYNSPLHF	TGCGCCAGCAGCCAAGTTATGAGCTCCTATAATTCACCCCTCCACTTT
NA	TRBD1	TRBJ2-1	TRBV20-1	CSASRRTGDNEQFF	TGCAGTGCTAGTCGTCGGACAGGGGACAATGAGCAGTTCTTC
NA	NA	TRBJ1-1	TRBV28	CASLGGSEAFF	TGTGCCAGCTTGGGAGGCTCTGAAGCTTTCTTT
few	NA	TRBJ1-2	TRBV5-4	CASSPTLTQTNYGYTF	TGTGCCAGCAGCCCTACTCTCACGCAGACTAACTATGGCTACACCTTC
many	NA	TRBJ2-2	TRBV11-2	CASGLGELFF	TGTGCCAGCGGCTTAGGGGAGCTGTTTTTT
many	TRBD1	TRBJ2-4	TRBV9	CASSVESRGAGGDIQYF	TGTGCCAGCAGCGTAGAATCCCGGGGCGCAGGGGGTGACATTCAGTACTTC
NA	NA	TRBJ2-3	TRBV29-1	CSGGTDMQYF	TGCAGCGGGGGCACAGATATGCAGTATTTT
few	NA	TRBJ2-3	TRBV9	CASSDVGVNTQYF	TGTGCCAGCAGCGACGTTGGAGTCAATACGCAGTATTTT
NA	NA	TRBJ1-5	TRBV12-3/TRBV12-4	CASSLGRDQPQHF	TGTGCCAGCAGTTTAGGGAGGGATCAGCCCCAGCATTTT
few	TRBD1	TRBJ2-2	TRBV11-2	CASYHLDRGLGTGELFF	TGTGCCAGCTACCATCTGGACAGGGGCCTAGGCACCGGGGAGCTGTTTTTT